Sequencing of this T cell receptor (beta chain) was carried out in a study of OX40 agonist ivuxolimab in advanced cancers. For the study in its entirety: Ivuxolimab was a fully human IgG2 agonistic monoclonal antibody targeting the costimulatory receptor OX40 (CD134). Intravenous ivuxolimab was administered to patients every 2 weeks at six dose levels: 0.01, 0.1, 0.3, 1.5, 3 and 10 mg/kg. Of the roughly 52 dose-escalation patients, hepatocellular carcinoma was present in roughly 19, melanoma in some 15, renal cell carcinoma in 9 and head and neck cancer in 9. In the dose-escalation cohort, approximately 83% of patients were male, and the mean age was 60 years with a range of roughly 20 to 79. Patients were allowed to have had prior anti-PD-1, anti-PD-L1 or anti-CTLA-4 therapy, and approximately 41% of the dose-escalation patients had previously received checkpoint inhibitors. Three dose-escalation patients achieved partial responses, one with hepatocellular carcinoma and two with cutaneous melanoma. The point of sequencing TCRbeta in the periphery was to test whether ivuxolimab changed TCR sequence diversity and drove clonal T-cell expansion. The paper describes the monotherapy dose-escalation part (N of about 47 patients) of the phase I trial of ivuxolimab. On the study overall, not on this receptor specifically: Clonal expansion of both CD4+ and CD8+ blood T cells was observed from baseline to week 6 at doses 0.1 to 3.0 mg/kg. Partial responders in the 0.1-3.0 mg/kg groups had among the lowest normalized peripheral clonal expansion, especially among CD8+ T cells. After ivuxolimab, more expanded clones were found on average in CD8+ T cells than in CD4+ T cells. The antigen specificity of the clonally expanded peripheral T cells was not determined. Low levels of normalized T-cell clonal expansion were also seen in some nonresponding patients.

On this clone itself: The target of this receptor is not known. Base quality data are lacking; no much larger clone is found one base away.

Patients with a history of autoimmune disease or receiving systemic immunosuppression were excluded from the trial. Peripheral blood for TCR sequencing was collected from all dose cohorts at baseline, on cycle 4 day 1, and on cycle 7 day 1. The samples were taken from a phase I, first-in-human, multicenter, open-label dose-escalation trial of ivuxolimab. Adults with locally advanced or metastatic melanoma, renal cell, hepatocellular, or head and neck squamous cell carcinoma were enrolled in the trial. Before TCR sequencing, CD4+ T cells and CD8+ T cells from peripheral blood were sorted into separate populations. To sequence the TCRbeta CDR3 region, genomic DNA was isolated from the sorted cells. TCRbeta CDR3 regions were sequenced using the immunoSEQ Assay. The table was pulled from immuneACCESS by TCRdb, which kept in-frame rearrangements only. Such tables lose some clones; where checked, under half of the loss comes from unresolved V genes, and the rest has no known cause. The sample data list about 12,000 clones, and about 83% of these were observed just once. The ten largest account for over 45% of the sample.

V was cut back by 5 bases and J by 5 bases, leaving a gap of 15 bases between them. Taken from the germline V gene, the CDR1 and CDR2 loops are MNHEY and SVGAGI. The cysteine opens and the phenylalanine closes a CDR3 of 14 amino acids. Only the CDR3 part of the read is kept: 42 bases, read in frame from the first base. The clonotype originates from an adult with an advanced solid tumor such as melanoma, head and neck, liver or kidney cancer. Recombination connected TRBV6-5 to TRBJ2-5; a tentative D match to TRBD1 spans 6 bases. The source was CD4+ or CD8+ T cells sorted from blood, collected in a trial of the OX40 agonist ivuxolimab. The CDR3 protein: CASSPLRGRETQYF. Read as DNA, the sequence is TGTGCCAGCAGTCCCCTCAGGGGTAGGGAGACCCAGTACTTC.